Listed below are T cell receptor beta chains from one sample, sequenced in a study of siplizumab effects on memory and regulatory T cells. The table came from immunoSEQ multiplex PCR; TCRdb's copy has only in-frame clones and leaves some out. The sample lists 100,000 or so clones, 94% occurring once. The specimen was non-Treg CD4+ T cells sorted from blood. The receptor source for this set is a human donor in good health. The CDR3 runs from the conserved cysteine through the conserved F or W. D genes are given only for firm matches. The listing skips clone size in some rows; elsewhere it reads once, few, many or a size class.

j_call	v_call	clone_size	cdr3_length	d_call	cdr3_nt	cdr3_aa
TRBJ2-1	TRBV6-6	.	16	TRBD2	TGTGCCAGCAGTTACACTAGCGGGAGGGGGAAGGATGAGCAGTTCTTC	CASSYTSGRGKDEQFF
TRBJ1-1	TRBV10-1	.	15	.	TGCGCCAGCAGTGAGGGACGCGGGGGGACCACTGAAGCTTTCTTT	CASSEGRGGTTEAFF
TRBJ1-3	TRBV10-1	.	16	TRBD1	TGCGCCAGCAGTGACCATGACAGGGACTCTGGAAACACCATATATTTT	CASSDHDRDSGNTIYF
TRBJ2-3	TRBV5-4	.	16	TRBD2	TGTGCCAGCAGCCCCGGGACTAGTATTGTTTCAGATACGCAGTATTTT	CASSPGTSIVSDTQYF
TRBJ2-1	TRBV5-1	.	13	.	TGCGCCAGCGGGAGTACAATTCACAATGAGCAGTTCTTC	CASGSTIHNEQFF
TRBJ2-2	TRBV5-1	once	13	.	TGCGCCAGCAGCCCCACCCCCACCGGGGAGCTGTTTTTT	CASSPTPTGELFF
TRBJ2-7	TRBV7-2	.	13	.	TGTGCCAGCAGCTTACCCTTCTCATACGAGCAGTACTTC	CASSLPFSYEQYF
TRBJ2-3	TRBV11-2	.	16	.	TGTGCCAGCAGCTTAGATCTCGGGTTCGGAGAGGATACGCAGTATTTT	CASSLDLGFGEDTQYF
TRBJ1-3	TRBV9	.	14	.	TGTGCCAGCAGCGTAGGGTCCTCTGGAAACACCATATATTTT	CASSVGSSGNTIYF
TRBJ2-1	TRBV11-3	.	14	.	TGTGCCAGCAGTGCGGTAAGCTCCTACAATGAGCAGTTCTTC	CASSAVSSYNEQFF
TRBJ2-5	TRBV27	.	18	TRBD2	TGTGCCAGCAGTTTCTCCCCCGGTACTAGCGGGAGTACGGAGACCCAGTACTTC	CASSFSPGTSGSTETQYF
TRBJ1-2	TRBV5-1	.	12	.	TGCGCCAGCAGCTTGGCAGGGGACGGCTACACCTTC	CASSLAGDGYTF
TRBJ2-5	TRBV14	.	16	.	TGTGCCAGCAGCCAAGACGCAGTTGGACTTCAAGAGACCCAGTACTTC	CASSQDAVGLQETQYF
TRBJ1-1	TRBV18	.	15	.	TGTGCCAGCTCACCACCGGGAGGGGTCGGCACTGAAGCTTTCTTT	CASSPPGGVGTEAFF
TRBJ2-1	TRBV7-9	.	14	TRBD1	TGTGCCAGCAGCTCCACCGGGACAGGGGATGAGCAGTTCTTC	CASSSTGTGDEQFF
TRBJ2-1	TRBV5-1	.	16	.	TGCGCCAGCAGCAACTACACCTTGAGCTCCTACAATGAGCAGTTCTTC	CASSNYTLSSYNEQFF
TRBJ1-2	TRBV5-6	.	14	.	TGTGCCAGCAGCTTGGCCAGGAGCTCCTATGGCTACACCTTC	CASSLARSSYGYTF
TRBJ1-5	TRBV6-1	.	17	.	TGTGCCAGCAGTGAAAGGGGATGGGGGACTAGCAATCAGCCCCAGCATTTT	CASSERGWGTSNQPQHF
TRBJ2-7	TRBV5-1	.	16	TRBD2	TGCGCCAGCAGCTTGGGACTAGCGGGAGATCCTCTCGAGCAGTACTTC	CASSLGLAGDPLEQYF
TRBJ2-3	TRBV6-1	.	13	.	TGTGCCAGCAGTGAGGGGGGTGCAGATACGCAGTATTTT	CASSEGGADTQYF
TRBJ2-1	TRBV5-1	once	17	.	TGCGCCAGCAGCGCGCAAGGGAGTGGCGGCTTCTACAATGAGCAGTTCTTC	CASSAQGSGGFYNEQFF
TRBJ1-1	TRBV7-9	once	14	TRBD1	TGTGCCAGCAGCTTAGAACGACAGGGATCTGAAGCTTTCTTT	CASSLERQGSEAFF
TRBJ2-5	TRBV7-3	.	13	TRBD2	TGTGCCAGCAGCCGCGGGGGGCAAGAGACCCAGTACTTC	CASSRGGQETQYF
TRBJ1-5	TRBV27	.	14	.	TGTGCCAGCAGTTTATTCGTAGGCAATCAGCCCCAGCATTTT	CASSLFVGNQPQHF
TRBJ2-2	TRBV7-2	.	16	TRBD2	TGTGCCAGCAGCTTAGTAGCGGGAGCGACCACCGGGGAGCTGTTTTTT	CASSLVAGATTGELFF
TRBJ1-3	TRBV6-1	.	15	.	TGTGCCTCAAATACGGGGGGGTCTACTGGAAACACCATATATTTT	CASNTGGSTGNTIYF
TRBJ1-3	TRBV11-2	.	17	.	TGTGCCAGCAGCTTATTCTCCGTTGGGGCGGCTGGAAACACCATATATTTT	CASSLFSVGAAGNTIYF
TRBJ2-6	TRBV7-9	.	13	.	TGTGCCAGCCTTCCCTCTGGGGCCAACGTCCTGACTTTC	CASLPSGANVLTF
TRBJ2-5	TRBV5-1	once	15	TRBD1	TGCGCCAGCAGCTTTTCCGGGACAGGGCCCAAGACCCAGTACTTC	CASSFSGTGPKTQYF
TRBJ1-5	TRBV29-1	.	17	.	TGCAGCGTCTCCAAGGGCCGGGGGCCTAGAAGCAATCAGCCCCAGCATTTT	CSVSKGRGPRSNQPQHF
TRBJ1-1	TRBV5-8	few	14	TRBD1	TGTGCCAGCAGCTCTGGACAGGCGGACACTGAAGCTTTCTTT	CASSSGQADTEAFF
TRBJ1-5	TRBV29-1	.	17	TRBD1	TGCAGCGTTGAACGTACAGGGGCAAGCTATAGCAATCAGCCCCAGCATTTT	CSVERTGASYSNQPQHF
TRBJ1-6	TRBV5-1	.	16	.	TGCGCCAGCAGCTTGTCCCAACGGGACATTAATTCACCCCTCCACTTT	CASSLSQRDINSPLHF
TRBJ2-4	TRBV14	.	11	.	TGTGCCAGCAGCCCCTTTGACATTCAGTACTTC	CASSPFDIQYF
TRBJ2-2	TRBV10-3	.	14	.	TGTGCCATCAGAGAGACAGGGAACACCGGGGAGCTGTTTTTT	CAIRETGNTGELFF
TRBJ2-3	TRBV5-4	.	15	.	TGTGCCAGCACCCCATCGGCTAGTGGCACAGATACGCAGTATTTT	CASTPSASGTDTQYF
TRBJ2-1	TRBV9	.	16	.	TGTGCCAGCAGCGTAGATTTGGGTATGTCCTACAATGAGCAGTTCTTC	CASSVDLGMSYNEQFF
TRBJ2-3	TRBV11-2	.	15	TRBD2	TGTGCCAGCAGCTTACGGGGGGTCAGCACAGATACGCAGTATTTT	CASSLRGVSTDTQYF
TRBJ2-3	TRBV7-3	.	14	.	TGTGCCAGCAGCTTAGGACCCATGGACGATACGCAGTATTTT	CASSLGPMDDTQYF
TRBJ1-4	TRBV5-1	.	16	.	TGCGCCAGCAGTCTGAACAGGGCTGCAACTAATGAAAAACTGTTTTTT	CASSLNRAATNEKLFF
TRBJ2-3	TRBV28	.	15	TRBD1	TGTGCCAGCAGGAAAACAGGGGGCAGGACAGATACGCAGTATTTT	CASRKTGGRTDTQYF
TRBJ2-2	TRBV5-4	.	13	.	TGTGCCAGCAGCCCGCTGGACACCGGGGAGCTGTTTTTT	CASSPLDTGELFF
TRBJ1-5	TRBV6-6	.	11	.	TGTGCCAGCAGCCGGAACCAGCCCCAGCATTTT	CASSRNQPQHF
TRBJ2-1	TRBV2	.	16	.	TGTGCCAGCAGGGTTCGAGGGACGGGCTCCTACAATGAGCAGTTCTTC	CASRVRGTGSYNEQFF
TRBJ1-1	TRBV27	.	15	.	TGTGCCAGCAGCGCCATTTGGGACCGCGGCACTGAAGCTTTCTTT	CASSAIWDRGTEAFF
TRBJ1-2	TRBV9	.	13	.	TGTGCCAGCAGCGTCGACAGCAACTATGGCTACACCTTC	CASSVDSNYGYTF
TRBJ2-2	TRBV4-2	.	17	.	TGTGCCAGCAGCCAAGAGTCCCTAGCCTCGAGCACCGGGGAGCTGTTTTTT	CASSQESLASSTGELFF
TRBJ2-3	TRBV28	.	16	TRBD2	TGTGCCAGCAGCCTCATAACTAGCGGGAGCACAGATACGCAGTATTTT	CASSLITSGSTDTQYF
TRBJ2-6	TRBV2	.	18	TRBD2	TGTGCCAGCAGTGGGACTAGCGCGCGAAGGGCTGGGGCCAACGTCCTGACTTTC	CASSGTSARRAGANVLTF
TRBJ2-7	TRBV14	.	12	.	TGTGCCAGCAGCCAGAGGAGGGACGAGCAGTACTTC	CASSQRRDEQYF
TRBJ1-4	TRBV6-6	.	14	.	TGTGCCAGCAGTTATGAAGGGATGAGTGAAAAACTGTTTTTT	CASSYEGMSEKLFF
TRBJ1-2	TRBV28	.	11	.	TGTGCCACCGAGACCTCGGGTGGCTACACCTTC	CATETSGGYTF
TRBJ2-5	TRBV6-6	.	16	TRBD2	TGTGCCAGCAGGACAAAGCGGGATGGGCTGGGAGAGACCCAGTACTTC	CASRTKRDGLGETQYF
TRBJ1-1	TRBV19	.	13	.	TGTGCCAGTAGTGGGCAGGTGAACACTGAAGCTTTCTTT	CASSGQVNTEAFF